This is a list of T cell receptor beta chains from one sample in a study of CD8+ T cells in alopecia areata. Clones were read by immunoSEQ multiplex PCR, and TCRdb kept only the in-frame ones, dropping some. Of a few hundred thousand clones in the sample, more than 45% were seen once. The starting material was CD4+ T cells sorted from blood, obtained at week 4, from a patient treated with tofacitinib. The receptors were sampled from a human donor with alopecia areata. The CDR3 runs from the conserved cysteine through the conserved F or W. D genes are given only for firm matches. The listing skips clone size in some rows; elsewhere it reads once, few, many or a size class.

d_gene: TRBD2; j_gene: TRBJ2-3; v_gene: TRBV4-3; abundance: -; len: 17; CDR3aa: CASSQVQRGGQGDTQYF; CDR3nt: TGCGCCAGCAGCCAAGTCCAGCGGGGGGGCCAGGGAGATACGCAGTATTTT
d_gene: -; j_gene: TRBJ2-2; v_gene: TRBV4-1; abundance: -; len: 15; CDR3aa: CASSQEGYETGELFF; CDR3nt: TGCGCCAGCAGCCAAGAAGGGTACGAGACCGGGGAGCTGTTTTTT
d_gene: TRBD2; j_gene: TRBJ2-1; v_gene: TRBV4-3; abundance: many; len: 16; CDR3aa: CASSLRTSGESDEQFF; CDR3nt: TGCGCCAGCAGCCTTCGTACTAGCGGGGAAAGCGATGAGCAGTTCTTC
d_gene: -; j_gene: TRBJ1-1; v_gene: TRBV7-9; abundance: -; len: 13; CDR3aa: CASSLKWGVEAFF; CDR3nt: TGTGCCAGCAGCTTAAAATGGGGGGTTGAAGCTTTCTTT
d_gene: -; j_gene: TRBJ1-2; v_gene: TRBV30; abundance: -; len: 14; CDR3aa: CAWSARSGVYGYTF; CDR3nt: TGTGCCTGGAGTGCGCGTTCAGGGGTCTATGGCTACACCTTC
d_gene: -; j_gene: TRBJ1-1; v_gene: TRBV23-1; abundance: -; len: 13; CDR3aa: CASDRTGNTEAFF; CDR3nt: TGCGCCAGCGACCGGACGGGGAACACTGAAGCTTTCTTT
d_gene: TRBD2; j_gene: TRBJ2-1; v_gene: TRBV9; abundance: -; len: 15; CDR3aa: CASSPTAGGSYEQFF; CDR3nt: TGTGCCAGCAGCCCCACAGCGGGGGGCAGCTATGAGCAGTTCTTC
d_gene: -; j_gene: TRBJ1-1; v_gene: TRBV19; abundance: many; len: 13; CDR3aa: CASRPTWTTEAFF; CDR3nt: TGTGCCAGTAGACCGACGTGGACCACTGAAGCTTTCTTT
d_gene: -; j_gene: TRBJ2-1; v_gene: TRBV29-1; abundance: -; len: 12; CDR3aa: CSVAGPGNEQFF; CDR3nt: TGCAGCGTTGCCGGCCCGGGGAATGAGCAGTTCTTC
d_gene: TRBD1; j_gene: TRBJ2-7; v_gene: TRBV7-2; abundance: -; len: 15; CDR3aa: CASSPTPGGAYEQYF; CDR3nt: TGTGCCAGCAGCCCAACGCCAGGGGGCGCCTACGAGCAGTACTTC
d_gene: -; j_gene: TRBJ1-5; v_gene: TRBV4-1; abundance: -; len: 16; CDR3aa: CASSQLVGQDNQPQHF; CDR3nt: TGCGCCAGCAGCCAGTTGGTAGGGCAGGACAATCAGCCCCAGCATTTT
d_gene: -; j_gene: TRBJ2-5; v_gene: TRBV10-3; abundance: -; len: 13; CDR3aa: CAITSGLRETQYF; CDR3nt: TGTGCCATCACTTCAGGCCTAAGGGAGACCCAGTACTTC
d_gene: -; j_gene: TRBJ1-5; v_gene: TRBV7-9; abundance: -; len: 15; CDR3aa: CASSPDGGVLQPQHF; CDR3nt: TGTGCCAGCAGCCCGGACGGGGGAGTACTTCAGCCCCAGCATTTT
d_gene: TRBD1; j_gene: TRBJ2-3; v_gene: TRBV5-1; abundance: few; len: 15; CDR3aa: CASSPGQGSTDTQYF; CDR3nt: TGCGCCAGCAGCCCAGGACAGGGAAGCACAGATACGCAGTATTTT
d_gene: TRBD1; j_gene: TRBJ2-7; v_gene: TRBV5-1; abundance: -; len: 13; CDR3aa: CASRTTGASEQYF; CDR3nt: TGCGCCAGCAGGACTACAGGGGCATCCGAGCAGTACTTC
d_gene: -; j_gene: TRBJ2-7; v_gene: TRBV29-1; abundance: -; len: 14; CDR3aa: CSVEHGFGDYEQYF; CDR3nt: TGCAGCGTTGAACACGGCTTCGGAGACTACGAGCAGTACTTC
d_gene: -; j_gene: TRBJ1-6; v_gene: TRBV20-1; abundance: once; len: 11; CDR3aa: CSATIQGSLHF; CDR3nt: TGCAGTGCTACGATCCAGGGCTCCCTCCACTTT
d_gene: -; j_gene: TRBJ2-5; v_gene: TRBV2; abundance: few; len: 13; CDR3aa: CASSVGRQETQYF; CDR3nt: TGTGCCAGCAGTGTGGGCAGGCAAGAGACCCAGTACTTC
d_gene: TRBD2; j_gene: TRBJ2-1; v_gene: TRBV2; abundance: few; len: 14; CDR3aa: CASRGTSGGVEQFF; CDR3nt: TGTGCCAGCAGAGGGACTAGCGGGGGTGTTGAGCAGTTCTTC
d_gene: -; j_gene: TRBJ2-1; v_gene: TRBV7-2; abundance: few; len: 15; CDR3aa: CASSLDRGSYNEQFF; CDR3nt: TGTGCCAGCAGCTTAGACCGGGGCAGCTACAATGAGCAGTTCTTC
d_gene: -; j_gene: TRBJ2-7; v_gene: TRBV29-1; abundance: -; len: 13; CDR3aa: CSVKNRGSYEQYF; CDR3nt: TGCAGCGTTAAAAATCGGGGCTCCTACGAGCAGTACTTC
d_gene: -; j_gene: TRBJ2-5; v_gene: TRBV2; abundance: -; len: 16; CDR3aa: CASSDFGGVRRGAQYF; CDR3nt: TGTGCCAGCAGTGACTTTGGAGGGGTGAGGCGAGGAGCCCAGTACTTC
d_gene: TRBD2; j_gene: TRBJ2-1; v_gene: TRBV11-3; abundance: -; len: 17; CDR3aa: CASSLGEAGGSYNEQFF; CDR3nt: TGTGCCAGCAGCTTAGGAGAGGCGGGGGGCTCCTACAATGAGCAGTTCTTC
d_gene: -; j_gene: TRBJ2-1; v_gene: TRBV5-6; abundance: -; len: 16; CDR3aa: CASSVGGARSYNEQFF; CDR3nt: TGTGCCAGCAGCGTTGGGGGGGCCCGCTCCTACAATGAGCAGTTCTTC
d_gene: -; j_gene: TRBJ1-5; v_gene: TRBV2; abundance: -; len: 13; CDR3aa: CASSRVGNQPQHF; CDR3nt: TGTGCCAGCTCCCGGGTAGGGAATCAGCCCCAGCATTTT
d_gene: -; j_gene: TRBJ2-4; v_gene: TRBV6-5; abundance: -; len: 14; CDR3aa: CASTRPGRENIQYF; CDR3nt: TGTGCCAGCACTCGGCCGGGCAGAGAAAACATTCAGTACTTC
d_gene: TRBD1; j_gene: TRBJ1-2; v_gene: TRBV16; abundance: -; len: 13; CDR3aa: CASSHLTGGGYTF; CDR3nt: TGTGCCAGCAGCCACCTGACAGGGGGTGGCTACACCTTC
d_gene: TRBD1; j_gene: TRBJ1-6; v_gene: TRBV9; abundance: -; len: 14; CDR3aa: CASSVGTGGSPLHF; CDR3nt: TGTGCCAGCAGCGTAGGGACAGGGGGTTCACCCCTCCACTTT
d_gene: -; j_gene: TRBJ1-1; v_gene: TRBV7-2; abundance: -; len: 13; CDR3aa: CASSPGGSTEAFF; CDR3nt: TGTGCCAGCAGCCCGGGTGGGAGCACTGAAGCTTTCTTT
d_gene: -; j_gene: TRBJ2-2; v_gene: TRBV29-1; abundance: once; len: 15; CDR3aa: CSVAVRPGFGGELFF; CDR3nt: TGCAGCGTTGCGGTTCGGCCCGGGTTTGGCGGGGAGCTGTTTTTT
d_gene: -; j_gene: TRBJ1-1; v_gene: TRBV29-1; abundance: -; len: 11; CDR3aa: CSVGHGGRAFF; CDR3nt: TGCAGCGTGGGCCACGGGGGAAGGGCTTTCTTT
d_gene: -; j_gene: TRBJ1-1; v_gene: TRBV30; abundance: -; len: 13; CDR3aa: CAWVTGSFPEAFF; CDR3nt: TGTGCCTGGGTCACAGGGTCCTTCCCTGAAGCTTTCTTT
d_gene: TRBD2; j_gene: TRBJ2-3; v_gene: TRBV29-1; abundance: -; len: 13; CDR3aa: CSVAAGGTDTQYF; CDR3nt: TGCAGCGTAGCAGCGGGGGGCACAGATACGCAGTATTTT
d_gene: TRBD2; j_gene: TRBJ2-1; v_gene: TRBV30; abundance: -; len: 15; CDR3aa: CAWSVPGLGNNEQFF; CDR3nt: TGTGCCTGGAGTGTACCGGGACTAGGGAACAATGAGCAGTTCTTC
d_gene: TRBD1; j_gene: TRBJ2-3; v_gene: TRBV5-6; abundance: -; len: 15; CDR3aa: CASSQTQGARDTQYF; CDR3nt: TGTGCCAGCAGCCAGACACAGGGGGCTAGGGATACGCAGTATTTT
d_gene: -; j_gene: TRBJ1-1; v_gene: TRBV29-1; abundance: few; len: 14; CDR3aa: CSVEVKGSNTEAFF; CDR3nt: TGCAGCGTTGAAGTGAAGGGATCGAACACTGAAGCTTTCTTT
d_gene: -; j_gene: TRBJ2-1; v_gene: TRBV7-2; abundance: few; len: 9; CDR3aa: CATGNEQFF; CDR3nt: TGTGCTACTGGGAATGAGCAGTTCTTC
d_gene: -; j_gene: TRBJ2-5; v_gene: TRBV2; abundance: -; len: 15; CDR3aa: CASHNRAPLQETQYF; CDR3nt: TGTGCCAGCCATAACAGGGCACCTCTCCAAGAGACCCAGTACTTC
d_gene: -; j_gene: TRBJ2-7; v_gene: TRBV2; abundance: few; len: 14; CDR3aa: CASTFPGETYEQYF; CDR3nt: TGTGCCAGCACTTTCCCGGGGGAAACCTACGAGCAGTACTTC
d_gene: -; j_gene: TRBJ2-7; v_gene: TRBV7-9; abundance: -; len: 14; CDR3aa: CASSLARPSYEQYF; CDR3nt: TGTGCCAGCAGCTTAGCGCGGCCGTCCTACGAGCAGTACTTC
d_gene: -; j_gene: TRBJ2-5; v_gene: TRBV10-3; abundance: -; len: 13; CDR3aa: CAITEGGAETQYF; CDR3nt: TGTGCCATCACCGAAGGGGGGGCCGAGACCCAGTACTTC
d_gene: -; j_gene: TRBJ1-5; v_gene: TRBV29-1; abundance: -; len: 13; CDR3aa: CSANTVAGQPQHF; CDR3nt: TGCAGCGCGAACACCGTGGCGGGTCAGCCCCAGCATTTT
d_gene: -; j_gene: TRBJ1-5; v_gene: TRBV9; abundance: few; len: 14; CDR3aa: CASSVGVMDQPQHF; CDR3nt: TGTGCCAGCAGCGTAGGGGTGATGGATCAGCCCCAGCATTTT
d_gene: TRBD1; j_gene: TRBJ1-2; v_gene: TRBV2; abundance: -; len: 15; CDR3aa: CASSYFGTGENGYTF; CDR3nt: TGTGCCAGCAGTTACTTCGGGACAGGGGAAAATGGCTACACCTTC
d_gene: -; j_gene: TRBJ1-4; v_gene: TRBV29-1; abundance: -; len: 12; CDR3aa: CGGGGINEKLFF; CDR3nt: TGCGGTGGCGGAGGGATTAATGAAAAACTGTTTTTT